This TCR beta chain was recovered during a study of shared clonotypes between healthy human individuals. CDR1 is MNHNS, CDR2 SASEGT, per germline. This CDR3 contains 14 residues. The V end lost 3 bases, the J end lost 9 bases, and 15 bases lay between the germline ends. It was across several immunoSEQ plates that each subset's genomic DNA was evenly split. This table comes from immunoSEQ multiplex PCR, and its TCRdb copy is limited to in-frame clones, with some not included. In the table there are about half a million clones, around 73% of which are singletons. The sequenced sample was PBMCs. This TCR was sampled from a woman aged 40 to 50 in good health. Some clones in this sample may be carry-over from other donors' samples. V usage is TRBV6-1 and J usage is TRBJ2-1, with D unclear. CDR3 sequence: CASSEATRLGEQFF. CDR3 in DNA: TGTGCCAGCAGTGAGGCTACAAGGCTTGGTGAGCAGTTCTTC.